This TCR beta chain was sequenced for a study of T cell clonality in common variable immunodeficiency. This CDR3 has 18 residues. Germline-derived CDR1 and CDR2 are LGHNA and YNFKEQ. This clone was detected many times. At one end, the junction sequence differs from germline, possibly due to a read error. The CDR3 is cut off 3 residues early in the read; its end comes from the germline J gene. Method: immunoSEQ multiplex PCR; TCRdb's copy keeps in-frame clones and lacks some. Observed in the sample are around 30,000 clones, none of them singletons. The chain uses TRBV4-2 and TRBJ2-1; 12 bases fit TRBD2. The receptor was isolated from a person aged 18 to 75 in good health. Sequencing was performed on peripheral blood mononuclear cells. The part of the CDR3 DNA that was read is TGCGCCAGCAGCCAAGTCCCCCTAGCGGGGGGGAGATACAATGAG. Its protein product is CASSQVPLAGGRYNE. The full CDR3 reads CASSQVPLAGGRYNEQFF.